This T cell receptor (beta chain) was recovered during a study of blood T cell repertoires in COVID-19. Germline V CDR1 and CDR2: SGHRS, YFSETQ. V lost 2 bases and J lost 3; bases outside the gene matches: 3. The CDR3 is made up of 16 amino acids. Authors' processing steps: Amplification of reference gene primers was used by the study to estimate nucleated cell counts. Repertoires were generated with immunoSEQ multiplex PCR, while TCRdb's copy carries only in-frame clones and drops some. V and J calls and clone size are copied from that table; D and trimming were computed from the DNA. Of 130,000 to 150,000 clones in the sample, just under 85% were seen once.

Sample: PBMCs or T cells enriched from blood (not recorded which). This chain uses TRBV5-1 with TRBJ2-2; TRBD1 aligns across 11 bases. This TCR was recovered from a middle-aged woman who had recovered from COVID-19. The CDR3 is CASSLGQGADTGELFF. For the CDR3, the DNA is TGCGCCAGCAGCTTAGGACAGGGGGCGGACACCGGGGAGCTGTTTTTT.